The subject of this entry is one T cell receptor (beta chain). This clonotype was recorded many times. The antigen this receptor binds is unknown. The sample holds no much larger clone one base away, and base qualities are not on file. The method was 5' RACE. Instrument used: Illumina HiSeq 2500. A second PCR of about 7 to 12 cycles was performed with a sample-barcoded 5' primer and a J-beta primer mix. A template-switch 5' adaptor carrying 12 random nucleotides introduced a unique molecular identifier onto each TCR beta cDNA molecule. Each sample yielded at least 3 million CDR3-containing paired-end reads. All of the RNA was converted into first-strand cDNA using the Mint cDNA synthesis kit, with a TRBC-specific oligonucleotide serving as the primer. All cDNA was treated with uracil-DNA glycosylase and then went through a first 18-cycle PCR with the universal primers M1SS and BC2_uni_R. Per the source publication's procedure: For normalization, 1 million high-quality reads, each with a distinct molecular identifier, were randomly selected from each sample. Instead of being binned into consensus sequences, reads that shared molecular identifiers were thrown out. MiTCR, with a Q25 quality threshold and the strictest error-elimination algorithm, was used for CDR3 identification, clonotype clustering and error correction. Lower-bound total TCR beta diversity was estimated with a nonparametric unseen species model using Euler transformation. TCRdb reprocessed the public reads (quality trimming at Q25 with fastp, clone calling with MiXCR) and kept in-frame beta chains. Rows with a matching CDR3 protein are joined into one entry that keeps the most common DNA and genes. None of the V and J calls come from the authors' own analysis; TCRdb made them. The sample table shows 800,000 or so distinct CDR3 sequences, and around 62% are seen once. The ten most abundant clones make up roughly 26% of the sample.

The entry originates in a study of blood T cells in healthy people across ages (dated by TCRdb to 2015 to 2017). With regard to the full study: In model experiments, template switching captured about one uniquely barcoded TCR beta cDNA molecule for every two T cells. Using deep sequencing normalized with unique cDNA molecular identifiers, the study measured how TCR beta repertoire diversity changes with age. To avoid experimental bias, donors of different ages were distributed randomly across sequencing lanes. The donors were divided into four age groups: young (average around 15 years), middle-aged (approximately 39), aged (about 56) and long-lived (82). For two donors (one aged 18 to 29 and one aged 80 or older), the study analyzed two additional independent replicas of 1 million unique cDNA reads from the same blood draw. The research as a whole found: Because the CMV infection status of the donors was unknown, age-related changes in expanded clonotypes may potentially have been confounded. Total diversity estimates from one million sequenced T cells were considered lower bounds and underestimates. Observed TCR beta diversity per million T cells fell roughly linearly with age, and a significant reduction was already apparent by age roughly 40. A strong correlation was found between observed TCR beta diversity and the percentage of naive T cells measured by flow cytometry. Because profiling used bulk unsorted PBMCs, naive and antigen-experienced compartments could not be compared conclusively. Compared with the aged group, the long-lived group had more naive CD4+ T cells, fewer expanded clones and increased TCR diversity, suggesting age selection.

The germline V gene provides CDR1 MDHEN and CDR2 SYDVKM. For this chain, trimming is 6 bases at the V end and 3 bases at the J end, and the number of junction bases without a gene match is 9. Taken from cysteine to phenylalanine, the CDR3 has 16 residues. Kept here is only the CDR3 DNA, which spans 48 bases and is read in frame from base 1. The donors were roughly 38 Caucasian individuals from Russia, aged 6 to 90 years, who were systemically healthy. About 9.6 milliliters of peripheral blood were collected from each donor into EDTA-treated Vacutainer tubes. Ficoll-Paque density-gradient centrifugation was used to isolate PBMCs, with at least 6 million per sample. Total RNA, at least 6 micrograms per sample, was extracted from PBMCs with Trizol reagent. For every donor, an aliquot of PBMCs went through flow cytometry to measure the percentages of naive CD45RAhigh/CD27high T cells.

Rearrangement joined TRBV28 to TRBJ2-7, with 12 bases matching TRBD2. The sequencing input was blood. This clonotype originated in a young man in good health. The CDR3 amino acid sequence is: CASSKLAGGVLYEQYF. The nucleotides read TGTGCCAGCAGCAAACTAGCGGGGGGCGTTCTCTACGAGCAGTACTTC.